These 15 T cell receptor beta chains originate from one sample sequenced in a study of type 1 regulatory T cells. TCRdb independently ran MiXCR on the reads; one entry per CDR3 protein. The sample holds about 24,000 distinct CDR3 sequences; roughly 72% are singletons and the top ten take 12% to 15%. Their antigens remain unidentified. Sequencing was performed on cultured T cells, either the whole culture or a sorted T cell fraction (not recorded which). As to subset: Tr1-enriched cell product generated in vitro against host alloantigens. These receptors originate from a human donor in good health.

The chain links TRBV18 to TRBJ1-2; 7 bases map to TRBD1. V lost 2 bases and J lost 4; bases outside the gene matches: 1. The CDR3 has 13 amino acids. Looked up from germline, CDR1 is KGHSH and CDR2 is LQKENI. The CDR3 bases are TGTGCCAGCTCACCAGACAGGGTCTATGGCTACACCTTC. Translation gives CASSPDRVYGYTF.

In its sample, this clonotype was seen a few times. The chain is built from TRBV7-8 and TRBJ2-7, with 8 bases aligning to TRBD2. Losses at the gene ends were 5 bases for V and 6 bases for J; bases not matched to a gene: 9. The CDR3 contains 14 residues. Germline CDR1 and CDR2: SGHVS and FQNEAQ. The chain's CDR3 is CASSTGGPQAEQYF. The CDR3 coding sequence is TGTGCCAGCAGCACGGGGGGGCCACAAGCCGAGCAGTACTTC.

CDR3 loop: CASSLGPRYEQFF. CDR3 DNA sequence: TGTGCCAGCAGCTTAGGCCCCCGCTATGAGCAGTTCTTC. The chain recombines TRBV7-8 with TRBJ2-1; no reliable D call. The CDR3 spans 13 residues. CDR1 is SGHVS, CDR2 FQNEAQ, per germline. V was pared by 1 base and J by 8 bases, with 9 bases between.

The CDR3 DNA sequence: TGTGCCAGTAGTCTTAGGCCCGGCCTCAGGGACGAGCAGTACTTC. Protein product: CASSLRPGLRDEQYF. This chain links TRBV19 with TRBJ2-7, with D possibly TRBD1 on 5 matching bases. Germline V gene lookup returns CDR1 LNHDA and CDR2 SQIVND (reference sequence). V lost 5 bases and J lost 5, with 19 bases in between. CDR3 length: 15 amino acids. Full variable domain (outside the CDR3, taken from reference TRBV19 and TRBJ2-7): DGGITQSPKYLFRKEGQNVTLSCEQNLNHDAMYWYRQDPGQGLRLIYYSQIVNDFQKGDIAEGYSVSREKKESFPLTVTSAQKNPTAFYLCASSLRPGLRDEQYFGPGTRLTVT.

The rearrangement joins TRBV12-3 or TRBV12-4 to TRBJ2-3, with D perhaps matching TRBD1 (5 bases). V lost 4 bases to trimming and J lost 6 bases, with 14 bases between them. The CDR3 contains 14 residues. Written as DNA, the CDR3 is TGTGCCAGCAGTTGGGGCCAGGGCCCCGATACGCAGTATTTT. This gives the protein CASSWGQGPDTQYF.

The chain combines TRBV5-4 with TRBJ2-6, with TRBD1 matching over 8 bases. The CDR3 contains 16 residues. V shed 4 bases and J 4 bases; nucleotides not matched to a gene: 7. Germline V gene lookup returns CDR1 SGHNT and CDR2 YYREEE (reference sequence). CDR3 nucleotide sequence: TGTGCCAGCAGCGCCGGGACAGGTCAAGGGGCCAACGTCCTGACTTTC. Translating gives CASSAGTGQGANVLTF.

This rearrangement joins TRBV5-1 to TRBJ2-2; no clear D. Germline V CDR1 and CDR2: SGHRS, YFSETQ. This CDR3 contains 15 residues. With 1 base removed from V and 8 bases from J, the gap between germline ends came to 15 bases. DNA for the CDR3: TGCGCCAGCAGCTTGTCCCCAGGCTATGGTGGGGAGCTGTTTTTT. Translated, it gives CASSLSPGYGGELFF.

This clonotype has more than one count but fewer than ten. The rearrangement links TRBV5-4 to TRBJ2-5; TRBD1 is a possible D gene (5 bases). The germline V gene encodes CDR1 SGHNT and CDR2 YYREEE (reference sequence). The CDR3 sequence is 16 residues long. Between the trimmed V and J ends, which lost 6 bases and 5 bases, there was a span of 23 bases. CDR3 nucleotide sequence: TGTGCCAGCACCAAAAACCTCGGACAAAAAGGGGAGACCCAGTACTTC. This gives the protein CASTKNLGQKGETQYF.

This clonotype was recorded once. The CDR3 DNA follows: TGTGCCAGCAAAAACCGGGACAGGGGGTTTTCTGGGGCCAACGTCCTGACTTTC. Translation: CASKNRDRGFSGANVLTF. The V gene is TRBV6-2 or TRBV6-3, the J gene TRBJ2-6, with 11 bases lining up with TRBD1. Germline V gene lookup returns CDR1 MNHEY and CDR2 SVGEGT. The trim removed 7 bases at V and 1 base at J, leaving 9 bases unmatched. The CDR3 is 18 residues long.

The chain joins TRBV3-1 to TRBJ1-6, with D possibly TRBD1 on 6 matching bases. The CDR3 has 14 residues. Trimming stripped 0 bases from V and 6 bases from J, with 6 bases between. CDR1 is LGHDT, CDR2 YNNKEL, per germline (reference sequence). CDR3 bases: TGTGCCAGCAGCCAAGACAGGGGTAATTCACCCCTCCACTTT. Its translation: CASSQDRGNSPLHF.

Points on this clonotype: Mismatch with germline at one junction end may stem from a read error. The chain is built from TRBV2 and TRBJ2-2; 8 bases agree with TRBD2. Germline CDR1 is SNHLY and CDR2 is FYNNEI. The CDR3 spans 15 residues. The DNA for the CDR3 is TGTGCCAGCAGTGAAACGGGGGGGCCCGGCGGGGGGCTGTTTTTT. It codes for CASSETGGPGGGLFF.

The rearrangement links TRBV19 to TRBJ1-5, with TRBD1 matching over 10 bases. Per germline, CDR1 LNHDA and CDR2 SQIVND (reference sequence). The length of the CDR3 is 15 residues. V gave up 2 bases and J gave up 7 bases; unmatched junction bases: 5. DNA for the CDR3: TGTGCCAGTAGTATAAGCCGGGACAGGGGACAGCCCCAGCATTTT. It yields the protein CASSISRDRGQPQHF.

CDR3: CSAAEEGRLHTEAFF. The CDR3 DNA follows: TGCAGTGCGGCTGAGGAGGGGAGGTTGCACACTGAAGCTTTCTTT. This sequence joins TRBV20-1 and TRBJ1-1; a weak D match, TRBD1 (5 bases). The CDR3 length is 15 residues. Trimming cost V 6 bases and J 3 bases, with 20 bases left between them. CDR1 and CDR2 from the germline V gene are DFQATT and SNEGSKA (reference sequence).

The rearrangement joins TRBV20-1 to TRBJ1-3, with D tentatively TRBD1 (6 bases). Trimming took off 1 base at V and 8 bases at J, with 21 bases between the two ends. Germline V gives CDR1 DFQATT, CDR2 SNEGSKA (reference sequence). The CDR3 spans 16 residues. The DNA of the CDR3 is TGCAGTGCTAGAGCCGGGACAAAAGCCGATCGAGACACCATATATTTT. This translates into CSARAGTKADRDTIYF.

The chain joins TRBV5-4 to TRBJ2-2; TRBD1 might be the D (5 bases). The CDR3 runs 16 residues. Per the germline V gene, CDR1 is SGHNT and CDR2 is YYREEE (reference sequence). Trimming removed 4 bases from V and 1 base from J, with 14 bases in between. CDR3 DNA sequence: TGTGCCAGCAGCCCCCGTGCAGGGATGAACACCGGGGAGCTGTTTTTT. It is translated as CASSPRAGMNTGELFF.